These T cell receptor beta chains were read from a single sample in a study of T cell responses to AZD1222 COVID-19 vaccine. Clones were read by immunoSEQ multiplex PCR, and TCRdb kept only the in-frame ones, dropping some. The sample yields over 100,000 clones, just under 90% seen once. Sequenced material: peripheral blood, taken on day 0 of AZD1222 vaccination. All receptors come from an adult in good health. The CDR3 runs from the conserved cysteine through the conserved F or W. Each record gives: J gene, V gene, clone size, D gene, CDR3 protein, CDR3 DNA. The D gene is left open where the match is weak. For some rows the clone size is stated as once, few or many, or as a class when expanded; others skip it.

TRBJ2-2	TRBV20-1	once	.	CSASQGSKNTGELFF	TGCAGTGCTAGTCAGGGCTCCAAGAACACCGGGGAGCTGTTTTTT
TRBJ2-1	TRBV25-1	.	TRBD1	CASSEGRTGFRDEQFF	TGTGCCAGCAGTGAAGGCAGGACAGGGTTCCGAGATGAGCAGTTCTTC
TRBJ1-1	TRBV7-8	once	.	CASSLMGEGNTEAFF	TGTGCCAGCAGCTTGATGGGGGAGGGGAACACTGAAGCTTTCTTT
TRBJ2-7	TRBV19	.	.	CASSMVGFSYEQYF	TGTGCCAGTAGTATGGTGGGTTTTTCCTACGAGCAGTACTTC
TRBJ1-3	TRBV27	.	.	CASSSGFGNTIYF	TGTGCCAGCAGTTCGGGGTTTGGAAACACCATATATTTT
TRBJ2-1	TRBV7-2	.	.	CASSPQGGTYNEQFF	TGTGCCAGCAGCCCCCAGGGCGGGACATACAATGAGCAGTTCTTC
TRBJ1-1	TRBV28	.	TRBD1	CASRTGGARGPEAFF	TGTGCCAGCAGGACAGGGGGCGCGAGGGGACCTGAAGCTTTCTTT
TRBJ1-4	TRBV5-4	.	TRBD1	CASSLAGGGEKLFF	TGTGCCAGCAGCTTGGCAGGGGGCGGTGAAAAACTGTTTTTT
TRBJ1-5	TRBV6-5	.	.	CASTRRTDSNQPQHF	TGTGCCAGCACTAGAAGGACTGACAGCAATCAGCCCCAGCATTTT
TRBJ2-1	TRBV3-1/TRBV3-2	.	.	CASSQDVGDIYNEQFF	TGTGCCAGCAGCCAAGACGTTGGGGACATTTACAATGAGCAGTTCTTC
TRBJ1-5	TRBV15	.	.	CATSRPGQPQHF	TGTGCCACCAGCAGGCCGGGTCAGCCCCAGCATTTT
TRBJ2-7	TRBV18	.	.	CASSLGPSPYEQYF	TGTGCCAGCTCACTCGGACCATCCCCCTACGAGCAGTACTTC
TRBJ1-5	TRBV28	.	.	CASSLGGLSNQPQHF	TGTGCCAGCAGTTTGGGCGGATTGAGCAATCAGCCCCAGCATTTT
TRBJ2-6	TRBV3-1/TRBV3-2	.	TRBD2	CASSPAGGRAGANVLTF	TGTGCCAGCAGCCCCGCCGGCGGGAGGGCTGGGGCCAACGTCCTGACTTTC
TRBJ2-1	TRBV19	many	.	CASTSLWGEYNEQFF	TGTGCCAGTACCTCCCTTTGGGGGGAGTACAATGAGCAGTTCTTC
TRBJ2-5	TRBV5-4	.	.	CASSLGQGRYQETQYF	TGTGCCAGCAGCTTGGGCCAGGGACGGTACCAAGAGACCCAGTACTTC
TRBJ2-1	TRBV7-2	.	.	CASSVDRSYHEQFF	TGTGCCAGCAGCGTAGATCGGTCCTACCATGAGCAGTTCTTC
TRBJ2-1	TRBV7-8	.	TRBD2	CASSLSNLPGRAAVYNEQFF	TGTGCCAGCAGCTTAAGTAATCTCCCCGGGAGGGCCGCCGTTTACAATGAGCAGTTCTTC